This is a list of T cell receptor beta chains from one sample in a study of cytomegalovirus exposure and HLA in healthy donors. The data were produced by immunoSEQ multiplex PCR, yet TCRdb's version contains in-frame clones alone and is incomplete. The table lists tens of thousands of clones, around nine tenths of them singletons. The sequenced sample consisted of PBMCs. The source of these receptors is a woman between 18 and 30 years old in good health and CMV-seronegative. The conserved cysteine and the conserved F or W are not part of the CDR3 here.

v_gene,j_gene,CDR3aa
TRBV18,TRBJ2-7,ASSQTSLYEQY
TRBV7-3,TRBJ1-1,ASGRNLNTEAF
TRBV9,TRBJ1-2,ASSVIQGGYT
TRBV7-9,TRBJ1-5,ASSLGQGHGLDQPQH
TRBV27,TRBJ1-5,ASSPQGVQPQH
TRBV4-2,TRBJ1-1,ASSPDPGTGNTEAF
TRBV5-1,TRBJ2-1,ASSLETTENEQF
TRBV30,TRBJ2-5,AWIPVGGGVQETQY
TRBV6-1,TRBJ2-3,ASTILAGEGDTQY
TRBV12-5,TRBJ1-1,ASGLVIGGEAF
TRBV19,TRBJ1-5,ASSQGLGNQPQH
TRBV19,TRBJ1-2,ASRHAGQGNYGYT
TRBV19,TRBJ1-6,ASRARTSYNSPLH
TRBV7-9,TRBJ1-2,ASSLPARYGYT
TRBV9,TRBJ1-3,ASSPSGSSGNTIY
TRBV30,TRBJ2-7,AWSPGRSVEQY
TRBV7-9,TRBJ2-7,ASSSFKGQIYEQY
TRBV7-9,TRBJ2-2,ASSFSFNTGELF
TRBV5-1,TRBJ2-5,ASSRTGGETQY
TRBV27,TRBJ2-2,ASSLVGRGLLAGELF
TRBV27,TRBJ2-6,ASSPRTGTVSGANVLT
TRBV19,TRBJ1-2,ASSIVPGDYNYGYT
TRBV19,TRBJ2-7,ASRAGESYEQY
TRBV7-7,TRBJ2-3,ASSPTSGQDTQY
TRBV27,TRBJ2-3,ASSRGARGSDTQY
TRBV7-9,TRBJ2-3,ASSPAGVTTDTQY
TRBV7-9,TRBJ2-1,ASSPRLGGRGGAENEQF
TRBV15,TRBJ1-1,ATSRDQNTEAF
TRBV19,TRBJ1-5,ASSLGPGQYQPQH
TRBV5-1,TRBJ2-1,ASSGAGRDRVYNEQF
TRBV19,TRBJ2-7,ASSSIIAGVKEQY
TRBV5-6,TRBJ2-2,ASSLTGGTRGELF
TRBV7-9,TRBJ2-3,ASSTGVTDTQY
TRBV9,TRBJ1-2,ASSPRYDQTPYGYT
TRBV7-3,TRBJ2-2,ASKRESNTGELF
TRBV29-1,TRBJ2-7,SVPGTGIAEQY
TRBV5-1,TRBJ2-7,ASSPGTSGYSYEQY
TRBV7-2,TRBJ2-7,ASSLGLDYEQY
TRBV7-2,TRBJ1-1,ASSRGGEAF
TRBV5-6,TRBJ2-1,ASSLDRPSVNEQF
TRBV30,TRBJ1-2,AWKRTGSYGYT
TRBV10-1,TRBJ2-2,ASSGDSNTGELF
TRBV18,TRBJ1-2,ASSPSFGQAGRGGYT
TRBV5-1,TRBJ2-7,ASSLADGHYEQY
TRBV27,TRBJ1-1,ASSSLQGGEAF
TRBV10-3,TRBJ1-3,AISPTARNTIY
TRBV28,TRBJ1-2,ASTNDRDYGYT
TRBV13,TRBJ1-5,ASSPGSNQPQH
TRBV18,TRBJ1-1,ASSPGRDEAF
TRBV5-6,TRBJ1-6,ASSPMDRGNSPLH
TRBV18,TRBJ1-2,ASYTSERNGYT
TRBV19,TRBJ2-2,ASSLRDTSLNTGELF
TRBV7-3,TRBJ1-2,ASSFLSGTNYGYT
TRBV6-5,TRBJ1-2,ASSDQGPVYGYT
TRBV4-2,TRBJ1-4,ASSQAPGGLEKLF
TRBV27,TRBJ1-1,ATRTGTVEAF
TRBV13,TRBJ2-7,ASSPGGGTYEQY
TRBV10-2,TRBJ1-2,ASSESLSGINYGYT
TRBV27,TRBJ2-7,ASSFYAGQGGLLWY
TRBV4-1,TRBJ2-7,ASSQDPRVAGGSYEQY